Shown below are 20 T cell receptor beta chains from a single sample sequenced in a study of cytomegalovirus exposure and HLA in healthy donors. The study ran its PCR with 60 Vbeta and 13 Jbeta primers. Profiled with immunoSEQ multiplex PCR; TCRdb holds only in-frame clones, not every one. This sample lists about 58,000 clones; its ten largest clones have roughly 2%. Sequencing used PBMCs. Receptors were obtained from a woman under 30 in good health and CMV-seronegative.

The chain couples TRBV27 to TRBJ2-1; D might be TRBD2 (6 bases). CDR1 is MNHEY and CDR2 is SMNVEV in the germline V gene (reference sequence). The CDR3 is 16 residues long. V was clipped by 5 bases and J by 0 bases, with 14 bases between them. The CDR3 loop reads CASSRPGLSSYNEQFF. The DNA of the CDR3 is TGTGCCAGCAGTCGGCCGGGACTTAGCTCCTACAATGAGCAGTTCTTC.

The gene calls are TRBV6-5 and TRBJ1-1; D unresolved. Trimming took 2 bases from V and 4 from J, leaving 11 bases between them. This CDR3 has 14 residues. The germline V gene has CDR1 MNHEY and CDR2 SVGAGI. CDR3 loop: CASSYLEASTEAFF. In nucleotides, the CDR3 is TGTGCCAGCAGTTACCTTGAGGCCTCCACTGAAGCTTTCTTT.

In DNA, the CDR3 is TGCGCCAGCAGCTGGGGCGTCACTACAGATACGCAGTATTTT. Protein sequence: CASSWGVTTDTQYF. The V gene is TRBV5-1, the J gene TRBJ2-3; D is perhaps TRBD1 (5 bases). With 3 bases removed from V and 3 bases from J, the gap between germline ends came to 11 bases. The CDR3 loop spans 14 amino acids. Germline V gene data show CDR1 as SGHRS and CDR2 as YFSETQ.

Here the CDR3 reads CASSRGRERGNQPQHF. CDR3 nucleotides: TGTGCCAGCAGCCGCGGCCGGGAAAGGGGCAATCAGCCCCAGCATTTT. The rearrangement links TRBV4-2 to TRBJ1-5; D ambiguous. Germline V gene lookup returns CDR1 LGHNA and CDR2 YNFKEQ. Trimming stripped 4 bases from V and 2 bases from J, with 15 bases between. This CDR3 has 16 residues.

CDR3 in DNA: TGCGCCAGCAGCCCATCAGGGGTCCAGACCCAGTACTTC. Protein sequence: CASSPSGVQTQYF. This chain connects TRBV4-1 to TRBJ2-5; D possibly corresponds to TRBD1 (6 bases). CDR3 length: 13 residues. The V end lost 4 bases, the J end lost 6 bases, and 12 bases lay between the germline ends. Germline V lookup: CDR1 MGHRA, CDR2 YSYEKL.

The chain has TRBV6-1 and TRBJ2-7; unclear D gene. Trimming stripped 4 bases from V and 2 bases from J, with 6 bases between. This CDR3 contains 12 residues. Germline V gene sequence: CDR1 MNHNS, CDR2 SASEGT. CDR3 amino acids: CASSVPAYEQYF. The CDR3 bases are TGTGCCAGCAGTGTTCCCGCCTACGAGCAGTACTTC.

The rearrangement uses TRBV6-1 and TRBJ2-6, with D maybe TRBD1 (6 bases). The ends were cut back, 6 bases at V and 0 bases at J, with 9 bases in the middle. In germline, CDR1 is MNHNS, CDR2 SASEGT. This CDR3 has 15 amino acids. The CDR3 region has the DNA TGTGCCAGCAGCTCGGGACACTCTGGGGCCAACGTCCTGACTTTC. Translating gives CASSSGHSGANVLTF.

This chain uses TRBV4-1 with TRBJ1-1; 11 bases align to TRBD1. From germline, CDR1 is MGHRA and CDR2 YSYEKL. V was clipped by 2 bases and J by 6 bases; unmatched bases: 11. CDR3 size: 17 residues. CDR3 residues: CASSQNRGTGGRSEAFF. CDR3 DNA: TGCGCCAGCAGCCAAAACCGAGGGACAGGGGGTAGGTCTGAAGCTTTCTTT.

This chain joins TRBV2 and TRBJ1-6; D remains unclear. The CDR3 length is 13 residues. The germline CDR1 and CDR2 sequences are SNHLY and FYNNEI. Trimming removed 4 bases at V and 10 bases at J, with 11 bases between. The CDR3 nucleotides are TGTGCCAGCAGTGTCGGAGTTGACTCACCCCTCCACTTT. It codes for CASSVGVDSPLHF.

This chain links TRBV27 with TRBJ2-7; 7 nucleotides agree with TRBD2. J lost 2 bases, V lost 6 bases, and 16 bases had no gene match. CDR3 length: 17 residues. The germline V gene encodes CDR1 MNHEY and CDR2 SMNVEV (reference sequence). The chain's CDR3 is CASSRLANSGWAYEQYF. The CDR3 DNA is TGTGCCAGCAGCCGCCTGGCGAATAGCGGGTGGGCCTACGAGCAGTACTTC.

The V call is TRBV15, the J call TRBJ1-4, with TRBD1 matching over 7 bases. Per germline, CDR1 LNHNV and CDR2 YYDKDF (reference sequence). With 5 bases clipped from V and 7 bases from J, the junction kept 10 bases outside the gene matches. CDR3 length: 15 residues. This CDR3 is CATSGHRGLGEKLFF. DNA of the CDR3: TGTGCCACCAGCGGTCACAGGGGACTAGGTGAAAAACTGTTTTTT.

The V call is TRBV7-9, the J call TRBJ1-4, with D tentatively TRBD1 (6 bases). Germline CDR1 and CDR2: SEHNR and FQNEAQ (reference sequence). The CDR3 runs to 15 residues. Trimming took off 4 bases at V and 8 bases at J, with 17 bases between the two ends. The CDR3 sequence is CASSSGQTRMEKLFF. DNA for the CDR3: TGTGCCAGCAGCTCTGGACAGACCAGAATGGAAAAACTGTTTTTT. The full variable domain, its missing parts supplied by reference TRBV7-9 and TRBJ1-4, is DTGVSQNPRHKITKRGQNVTFRCDPISEHNRLYWYRQTLGQGPEFLTYFQNEAQLEKSRLLSDRFSAERPKGSFSTLEIQRTEQGDSAMYLCASSSGQTRMEKLFFGSGTQLSVL.

The chain is built from TRBV28 and TRBJ1-5, with 9 bases lining up with TRBD1. The CDR3 runs to 16 residues. In germline, CDR1 is MDHEN, CDR2 SYDVKM. J lost 7 bases, V lost 1 base, and 8 bases had no gene match. CDR3 in DNA: TGTGCCAGCAGTTTATTAGGGACAGGGTGGGTACAGCCCCAGCATTTT. Residues: CASSLLGTGWVQPQHF.

The V call is TRBV4-2, the J call TRBJ1-1, with 10 positions matching TRBD1. The CDR3 sequence is 17 residues long. The trim removed 6 bases at V and 4 bases at J, leaving 14 bases unmatched. Germline V lookup: CDR1 LGHNA, CDR2 YNFKEQ. The CDR3 sequence: CASSKTGGRLILTEAFF. The CDR3 DNA sequence: TGTGCCAGCAGTAAGACAGGGGGCAGGCTGATTCTCACTGAAGCTTTCTTT.

The rearrangement links TRBV27 to TRBJ2-7, with D perhaps TRBD2 (6 bases). The length of the CDR3 is 16 residues. Germline CDR1 and CDR2: MNHEY and SMNVEV (reference sequence). Trimming pared 2 bases from V and 3 bases from J, leaving 17 bases between. This chain's CDR3 is CASSLISGEGVYEQYF. In DNA form, the CDR3 reads TGTGCCAGCAGTTTAATATCGGGAGAAGGGGTCTACGAGCAGTACTTC.

This rearrangement joins TRBV7-3 to TRBJ1-1; D perhaps matches TRBD1 (5 bases). Germline V gives CDR1 SGHTA, CDR2 FQGTGA. CDR3 size: 13 residues. The germline V and J ends were trimmed by 2 bases and 6 bases, with 10 bases remaining between them. The CDR3 DNA reads as TGTGCCAGCAGCTTACAGGGAAGGGCTGAAGCTTTCTTT. Translation gives CASSLQGRAEAFF.

The gene calls are TRBV4-1 and TRBJ2-7; 12 bases map to TRBD2. The CDR3 spans 15 residues. V shed 4 bases, J shed 3 bases, and the junction held 4 bases outside the gene matches. The germline V gene encodes CDR1 MGHRA and CDR2 YSYEKL. Here the CDR3 reads CASSLSTSGSYEQYF. The CDR3 DNA reads as TGCGCCAGCAGCCTGTCGACTAGCGGGAGCTACGAGCAGTACTTC.

The chain combines TRBV27 with TRBJ2-1; weak D call: TRBD2 (5 bases). Per the germline V gene, CDR1 is MNHEY and CDR2 is SMNVEV (reference sequence). V was trimmed by 1 base and J by 15 bases, leaving 13 bases between them. The CDR3 loop spans 12 amino acids. The CDR3 region has the DNA TGTGCCAGCAGTTTATTGGCCGGGGTAACGTTCTTC. It specifies CASSLLAGVTFF.

CDR3 sequence: CASSTRQSVYYEQYF. The CDR3 bases are TGTGCCAGCAGCACCAGACAGAGCGTATACTACGAGCAGTACTTC. The V call is TRBV11-2, the J call TRBJ2-7; tentative D call: TRBD1 (5 bases). The CDR3 sequence is 15 residues long. Trimming shortened V by 5 bases and J by 3 bases, and 17 bases separated the two germline ends. CDR1 and CDR2 (germline): SGHAT, FQNNGV.

The chain combines TRBV7-9 with TRBJ2-7; 10 nucleotides agree with TRBD1. V lost 4 bases, J lost 7 bases, and 4 bases stayed unmatched. Germline-derived CDR1 and CDR2 are SEHNR and FQNEAQ (reference sequence). This CDR3 is 13 amino acids long. CDR3 coding DNA: TGTGCCAGCAGCTGGTCGGGACAGGGGGAGCAGTACTTC. It codes for CASSWSGQGEQYF.